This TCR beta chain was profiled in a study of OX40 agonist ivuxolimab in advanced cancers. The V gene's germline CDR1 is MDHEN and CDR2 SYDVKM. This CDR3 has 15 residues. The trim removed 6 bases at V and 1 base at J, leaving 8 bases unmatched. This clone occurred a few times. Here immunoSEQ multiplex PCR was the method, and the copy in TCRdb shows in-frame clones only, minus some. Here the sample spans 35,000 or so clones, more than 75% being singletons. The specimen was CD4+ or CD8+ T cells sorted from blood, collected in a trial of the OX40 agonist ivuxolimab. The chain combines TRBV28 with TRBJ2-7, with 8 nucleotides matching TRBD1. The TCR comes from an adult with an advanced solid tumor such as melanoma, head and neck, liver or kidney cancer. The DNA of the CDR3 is TGTGCCAGCAGCCAGGGGGCCTTCAAATCCTACGAGCAGTACTTC. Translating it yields CASSQGAFKSYEQYF. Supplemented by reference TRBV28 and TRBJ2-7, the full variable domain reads DVKVTQSSRYLVKRTGEKVFLECVQDMDHENMFWYRQDPGLGLRLIYFSYDVKMKEKGDIPEGYSVSREKKERFSLILESASTNQTSMYLCASSQGAFKSYEQYFGPGTRLTVT.